Shown below are 17 T cell receptor beta chains from a single sample sequenced in a study of cytomegalovirus exposure and HLA in healthy donors (dated by TCRdb to 2016 to 2017). Receptor libraries were prepared by the immunoSEQ multiplex PCR assay. A mixture of 60 forward primers for TCR Vbeta segments and 13 reverse primers for TCR Jbeta segments was used in the multiplex PCR. The table comes from immuneACCESS by way of TCRdb, which keeps in-frame sequences with V and J called. Part of the clones is missing from these tables; in studies checked, under half for an unresolved V gene and the rest for unknown reasons. The sample table holds 150,000 or so clones, of which roughly 79% were seen once. The ten largest clones take up 4.9% of the sample. The source material was PBMCs. These receptor sequences come from a woman between 18 and 30 years old in good health and CMV-seropositive.

The V and J genes are TRBV2 and TRBJ2-7, with D perhaps TRBD2 (7 bases). CDR1 is SNHLY and CDR2 is FYNNEI in the germline V gene. The CDR3 consists of 16 residues. The V gene lost 3 bases and the J gene lost 3 bases, with 18 bases spanning the gap. The CDR3 DNA reads as TGTGCCAGCAGTGAGGGAGGGGGGGGGTTATTCTACGAGCAGTACTTC. Residues: CASSEGGGGLFYEQYF. Complete variable domain (other parts from reference TRBV2 and TRBJ2-7): EPEVTQTPSHQVTQMGQEVILRCVPISNHLYFYWYRQILGQKVEFLVSFYNNEISEKSEIFDDQFSVERPDGSNFTLKIRSTKLEDSAMYFCASSEGGGGLFYEQYFGPGTRLTVT.

The V call is TRBV6-1, the J call TRBJ2-5; TRBD1 matches 9 bases. The J call is uncertain, as TRBJ2-7 better fits the DNA end. The CDR3 is 19 residues long. Looked up from germline, CDR1 is MNHNS and CDR2 is SASEGT. The CDR3 loop reads CASSAGQPTTGGFSYEQYF. In DNA, the CDR3 is TGTGCCAGCAGTGCGGGGCAACCAACGACAGGGGGGTTCTCCTACGAGCAGTACTTC.

The chain links TRBV27 to TRBJ1-2; 11 bases match TRBD1. The CDR3 consists of 14 residues. The ends lost 6 bases at V and 6 bases at J; junction bases unmatched: 6. Germline V gene data show CDR1 as MNHEY and CDR2 as SMNVEV (reference sequence). The DNA for the CDR3 is TGTGCCAGCAGACGGACAGGGGGCGGGAATGGCTACACCTTC. Protein: CASRRTGGGNGYTF.

The V gene is TRBV6-5, the J gene TRBJ1-2; D unresolved. Germline V gives CDR1 MNHEY, CDR2 SVGAGI. V was clipped by 7 bases and J by 3 bases, with 12 bases between them. CDR3 length equals 13 residues. The CDR3 bases are TGTGCCAGCACCCAGTGGGAGGACTATGGCTACACCTTC. The encoded protein is CASTQWEDYGYTF.

As to this clone: Mismatch with germline at one junction end may stem from a read error. V is TRBV7-7 and J is TRBJ2-7, with 10 bases identical to TRBD1. Germline values: CDR1 SSHAT, CDR2 FNYEAQ (reference sequence). The CDR3 contains 13 residues. CDR3 nucleotide sequence: TGTGCTAGCAGCCTCGGACAGGGGGTCGAGCAGTACTTC. Protein sequence: CASSLGQGVEQYF.

The chain couples TRBV4-1 to TRBJ2-5; 9 nucleotides agree with TRBD2. The length of the CDR3 is 17 residues. Germline-derived CDR1 and CDR2 are MGHRA and YSYEKL. After removal of 3 bases from V and 0 bases from J, the junction contained 8 bases not matched to a gene. CDR3 residues: CASSHTQTSGDQETQYF. In DNA form, the CDR3 reads TGCGCCAGCAGCCATACCCAGACTAGCGGAGACCAAGAGACCCAGTACTTC.

This chain links TRBV15 with TRBJ2-3; D is undetermined. Trimming took 0 bases from V and 14 from J, leaving 12 bases between them. The germline V gene encodes CDR1 LNHNV and CDR2 YYDKDF (reference sequence). CDR3 size: 12 residues. In DNA, the CDR3 is TGTGCCACCAGCAGAGAAAACAGAGTGAGGTATTTT. This gives the protein CATSRENRVRYF.

This clone showed up just once. The V gene is TRBV19, the J gene TRBJ1-5; D is perhaps TRBD1 (6 bases). The CDR3 spans 15 residues. V was pared by 3 bases and J by 6 bases, with 15 bases between. Germline CDR1 and CDR2: LNHDA and SQIVND (reference sequence). The CDR3 DNA reads TGTGCCAGTAGTATCCCAGGGGCGAGCGTTCAGCCCCAGCATTTT. Amino acids: CASSIPGASVQPQHF.

Only one count was recorded for this clone. The chain employs TRBV7-8 and TRBJ2-7; 7 bases map to TRBD2. CDR1 and CDR2 (germline): SGHVS, FQNEAQ. The V segment lost 5 bases and the J segment 3 bases; nucleotides outside the gene matches: 13. This CDR3 is 16 amino acids long. Written as DNA, the CDR3 is TGTGCCAGCAGCCCCGAAGGCTGGGGGGGTCTCTACGAGCAGTACTTC. Encoded protein: CASSPEGWGGLYEQYF.

To note about this clone: Germline and junction disagree at one end, which may indicate a read error. The rearrangement links TRBV7-9 to TRBJ2-1; 9 bases are a match to TRBD2. The CDR3 is made up of 17 amino acids. The V gene's germline CDR1 is SEHNR and CDR2 FQNEAQ (reference sequence). The CDR3 DNA sequence: TGTTCCAGCAGCTTATGGTTTGGGGCCGCGGGGGGGGGTGAGCAGTTCTTC. This sequence encodes CSSSLWFGAAGGGEQFF.

This chain connects TRBV25-1 to TRBJ2-5, with 9 positions matching TRBD1. V was clipped by 7 bases and J by 5 bases; unmatched bases: 14. Germline lookup yields CDR1 MGHDK and CDR2 SYGVNS. CDR3 length equals 16 residues. This CDR3 reads CASTSGTGFIVETQYF. Written as DNA, the CDR3 is TGTGCCAGCACCTCCGGGACAGGGTTCATAGTCGAGACCCAGTACTTC.

The genes are TRBV18 and TRBJ2-7, with 10 bases matching TRBD2. The germline V gene has CDR1 KGHSH and CDR2 LQKENI. V lost 2 bases and J lost 2; bases outside the gene matches: 6. CDR3 length: 16 amino acids. As DNA, the CDR3 is TGTGCCAGCTCACCATTTAGCGGGGGGACCCCCTACGAGCAGTACTTC. As protein: CASSPFSGGTPYEQYF.

To note about this clone: Mismatch with germline at one junction end may stem from a read error. This rearrangement joins TRBV11-2 to TRBJ1-2, with 10 bases aligning to TRBD1. Germline V CDR1 and CDR2: SGHAT, FQNNGV. The CDR3 has 12 amino acids. This CDR3 is CASSLEGQGSSF. CDR3 nucleotides: TGTGCCAGCAGCTTAGAGGGACAGGGGTCCAGCTTC.

This chain uses TRBV18 with TRBJ1-6; D may be TRBD1 (5 bases). V was shortened by 0 bases and J by 14 bases, with 8 bases between the two germline ends. This CDR3 contains 12 residues. CDR1 KGHSH and CDR2 LQKENI come from the germline V gene. This CDR3 is CASSPPGGSLHF. CDR3 nucleotides: TGTGCCAGCTCACCACCCGGGGGGTCCCTCCACTTT.

The chain employs TRBV27 and TRBJ1-4; 8 nucleotides match TRBD1. CDR1 and CDR2 (germline): MNHEY, SMNVEV (reference sequence). V trimming: 7 bases; J trimming: 9 bases; junction bases outside the gene matches: 10. The CDR3 sequence is 14 residues long. This CDR3 is CASTPRQGAQKLFF. The CDR3 nucleotides are TGTGCCAGCACCCCACGGCAGGGGGCGCAAAAACTGTTTTTT.

Of note for this clone: One junction end disagrees with the germline gene, perhaps due to a read error. The J gene is TRBJ2-5, the V gene TRBV7-7; TRBD1 matches 10 bases. This CDR3 is 16 amino acids long. Germline V gives CDR1 SSHAT, CDR2 FNYEAQ (reference sequence). The CDR3 loop is CASSSSGQGGGETQYF. For the CDR3, the DNA is TGTGCTAGCAGCTCCTCCGGACAGGGGGGAGGGGAGACCCAGTACTTC.

The chain recombines TRBV7-9 with TRBJ1-4; D might be TRBD1 (6 bases). This CDR3 region has 13 residues. Germline CDR1 SEHNR, CDR2 FQNEAQ (reference sequence). Deletions cut 6 bases from V and 11 bases from J, with 16 bases between. The CDR3 nucleotides read TGTGCCAGCAGATCGGGACATGGTGAGAAACTGTTTTTT. Translated: CASRSGHGEKLFF.